These T cell receptor beta chains were read from a single sample in a study of cytomegalovirus exposure and HLA in healthy donors. TCRdb's copy holds only in-frame clones and misses some; the assay was immunoSEQ multiplex PCR. The sample shows 200,000 to 250,000 clones, 83% of them seen only once. Source material: PBMCs. These receptors originate from a woman under 30 in good health and CMV-seronegative. Each CDR3 is given with its conserved first and last residue. A D gene is named only where the DNA matches it firmly. Rows may omit the clone size; those that give it use once, few, many or a size class.

D gene: TRBD1; V gene: TRBV30; J gene: TRBJ1-5; clone size: -; CDR3 DNA: TGTGCCTGGAGTCTCAGACAGGGGGTAGTTTGTCAGCCCCAGCATTTT; CDR3 protein: CAWSLRQGVVCQPQHF
D gene: -; V gene: TRBV15; J gene: TRBJ2-7; clone size: -; CDR3 DNA: TGTGCCACCAGCCCGGAAAGGAGCGGCTCCTACGAGCAGTACTTC; CDR3 protein: CATSPERSGSYEQYF
D gene: -; V gene: TRBV5-1; J gene: TRBJ2-2; clone size: -; CDR3 DNA: TGCGCCAGCAGCTTGGGAACTACGAACACCGGGGAGCTGTTTTTT; CDR3 protein: CASSLGTTNTGELFF
D gene: TRBD1; V gene: TRBV30; J gene: TRBJ1-2; clone size: -; CDR3 DNA: TGTGCCTGGAGTGTACGGGACAGGAACTATGGCTACACCTTC; CDR3 protein: CAWSVRDRNYGYTF
D gene: -; V gene: TRBV5-4; J gene: TRBJ1-2; clone size: -; CDR3 DNA: TGTGCCAGCCAACATGGGGAAGTTCAACCCCCCCCAGGGAGCGGCTACACCTTC; CDR3 protein: CASQHGEVQPPPGSGYTF
D gene: -; V gene: TRBV11-2; J gene: TRBJ2-5; clone size: -; CDR3 DNA: TGTGCCAGCAGCGGGACGCCGACGGAGACCCAGTACTTC; CDR3 protein: CASSGTPTETQYF
D gene: -; V gene: TRBV30; J gene: TRBJ1-2; clone size: -; CDR3 DNA: TGTGCCTGGAAACATTTTGCAGGGGCCGGATCCTATGGCTACACCTTC; CDR3 protein: CAWKHFAGAGSYGYTF
D gene: TRBD1; V gene: TRBV11-2; J gene: TRBJ2-3; clone size: -; CDR3 DNA: TGTGCCAGCAGCTTAGTCCGGACAGGGATTGACGATACGCAGTATTTT; CDR3 protein: CASSLVRTGIDDTQYF
D gene: -; V gene: TRBV4-2; J gene: TRBJ1-3; clone size: -; CDR3 DNA: TGTGCCAGCAGCCAGGCCTCGGGACACTCGAGCTCTGGAAACACCATATATTTT; CDR3 protein: CASSQASGHSSSGNTIYF
D gene: -; V gene: TRBV7-3; J gene: TRBJ2-1; clone size: -; CDR3 DNA: TGTGCCAGCAGCCTTACGGTGGGGCCCCATGAGCAGTTCTTC; CDR3 protein: CASSLTVGPHEQFF
D gene: -; V gene: TRBV6-1; J gene: TRBJ2-1; clone size: -; CDR3 DNA: TGTGCCAGCAGTGAAGCACTAGCAGGCGATGAGCAGTTCTTC; CDR3 protein: CASSEALAGDEQFF
D gene: -; V gene: TRBV28; J gene: TRBJ1-5; clone size: -; CDR3 DNA: TGTGCCAGCAGTTTCGGTCATAACGATCAGCCCCAGCATTTT; CDR3 protein: CASSFGHNDQPQHF
D gene: -; V gene: TRBV13; J gene: TRBJ1-6; clone size: once; CDR3 DNA: TGTGCCAGCAGCTCCTACCGGGACACAGATAATTCACCCCTCCACTTT; CDR3 protein: CASSSYRDTDNSPLHF
D gene: TRBD1; V gene: TRBV6-4; J gene: TRBJ1-3; clone size: -; CDR3 DNA: TGTGCCAGCAGTGACTCGACAGGGACTGGAAACACCATATATTTT; CDR3 protein: CASSDSTGTGNTIYF
D gene: -; V gene: TRBV2; J gene: TRBJ2-1; clone size: -; CDR3 DNA: TGTGCCAGCGAGGGCGTACAGGCAAGTTACAATGAGCAGTTCTTC; CDR3 protein: CASEGVQASYNEQFF
D gene: -; V gene: TRBV15; J gene: TRBJ1-1; clone size: -; CDR3 DNA: TGTGCCACCAGCAGAGACTGGGGGCCAAACGAAGCTTTCTTT; CDR3 protein: CATSRDWGPNEAFF
D gene: -; V gene: TRBV10-2; J gene: TRBJ1-5; clone size: once; CDR3 DNA: TGCGCCAGCAGTGAGGGGCTTTATAGCAATCAGCCCCAGCATTTT; CDR3 protein: CASSEGLYSNQPQHF
D gene: TRBD1; V gene: TRBV5-4; J gene: TRBJ1-4; clone size: -; CDR3 DNA: TGTGCCAGCAGCTACAGGGGGGTCGGGGAAAAACTGTTTTTT; CDR3 protein: CASSYRGVGEKLFF
D gene: TRBD1; V gene: TRBV28; J gene: TRBJ1-5; clone size: -; CDR3 DNA: TGTGCCAGCAGTTTCGACCACAGGGGATTCGACAATCAGCCCCAGCATTTT; CDR3 protein: CASSFDHRGFDNQPQHF
D gene: -; V gene: TRBV2; J gene: TRBJ1-5; clone size: -; CDR3 DNA: TGTGCCAGCGGCCTCCGGGAGAACAATCAGCCCCAGCATTTT; CDR3 protein: CASGLRENNQPQHF